The 8 T cell receptor beta chains presented below share a single source sample, sequenced in a study of beta chain features in type 1 diabetes. Expressed TCRB transcripts were sequenced, since all the RNA that had been isolated was reverse transcribed. Sequencing was performed with immunoSEQ multiplex PCR; in TCRdb, only in-frame clones are kept and a portion is missing. This repertoire shows roughly 230,000 clones, 7.5% to 10% found once; its top ten account for under 0.045%. Sequenced sample: naive CD4+ T cells from blood. These receptor sequences come from a woman younger than 30 in good health.

DNA for the CDR3: TGTGCCAGCAACGGAGGGCCGGCCGATGAGCAGTTCTTC. Translating it yields CASNGGPADEQFF. The chain couples TRBV14 to TRBJ2-1; TRBD2 might be the D (6 bases). Trimming cost V 7 bases and J 8 bases, with 15 bases left between them. The CDR3 is 13 amino acids. CDR1 SGHDN and CDR2 FVKESK come from the germline V gene.

This clone has just a few counts. The chain couples TRBV7-3 to TRBJ1-2; 8 positions match TRBD1. Germline assignment: CDR1 SGHTA and CDR2 FQGTGA. The CDR3 is made up of 15 amino acids. V shed 5 bases and J 3 bases; nucleotides not matched to a gene: 8. The CDR3 protein is CASSPARGLDYGYTF. CDR3 nucleotide sequence: TGTGCCAGCAGCCCTGCCAGGGGGCTCGACTATGGCTACACCTTC.

This clone was detected only a few times. This rearrangement joins TRBV6-5 to TRBJ1-5; D uncertain. The V end was cut by 6 bases, the J end by 5 bases, with 11 bases between. Germline V gives CDR1 MNHEY, CDR2 SVGAGI. The CDR3 runs to 13 residues. As DNA, the CDR3 is TGTGCCAGCAGGAGTAGCCTCGATCAGCCCCAGCATTTT. This sequence encodes CASRSSLDQPQHF.

The rearrangement joins TRBV9 to TRBJ1-1, with unresolved D. The CDR3 totals 16 residues. CDR1 is SGDLS and CDR2 is YYNGEE in the germline V gene. V was trimmed by 0 bases and J by 0 bases, leaving 12 bases between them. The CDR3 DNA reads TGTGCCAGCAGCGTAGGTACAGATATTTTGAACACTGAAGCTTTCTTT. It yields the protein CASSVGTDILNTEAFF.

The rearrangement links TRBV27 to TRBJ1-1; possible D gene TRBD1, 5 bases. Germline assignment: CDR1 MNHEY and CDR2 SMNVEV (reference sequence). The CDR3 has 13 residues. V was shortened by 7 bases and J by 1 base, with 10 bases between the two germline ends. The CDR3 DNA reads as TGTGCCAGCAAGACAACAGGGAACACTGAAGCTTTCTTT. This codes for CASKTTGNTEAFF.

The rearrangement links TRBV9 to TRBJ2-7, with D possibly TRBD2 on 5 matching bases. Deletions cut 0 bases from V and 3 bases from J, with 10 bases between. CDR1 and CDR2 (germline): SGDLS, YYNGEE. The CDR3 spans 14 residues. The CDR3 DNA is TGTGCCAGCAGCGTAGAGCGGATAAGCTACGAGCAGTACTTC. Its translation is CASSVERISYEQYF.

This clone occurred a few times. The chain uses TRBV7-9 and TRBJ1-4; possible D gene TRBD1, 6 bases. Germline V gives CDR1 SEHNR, CDR2 FQNEAQ (reference sequence). V lost 8 bases and J lost 7, with 14 bases in between. CDR3 length: 13 residues. As DNA, the CDR3 is TGTGCCAGCCTGGACAGAGGGAGTGAAAAACTGTTTTTT. It codes for CASLDRGSEKLFF.

This clone was detected a few times. The V and J genes are TRBV2 and TRBJ2-5; D is undetermined. Germline V gene sequence: CDR1 SNHLY, CDR2 FYNNEI. V shed 6 bases and J shed 5 bases, with 13 bases lying between them. The CDR3 loop spans 13 amino acids. CDR3 loop: CASSGRSRETQYF. The CDR3, as DNA: TGTGCCAGCAGCGGCAGGTCCCGGGAGACCCAGTACTTC.